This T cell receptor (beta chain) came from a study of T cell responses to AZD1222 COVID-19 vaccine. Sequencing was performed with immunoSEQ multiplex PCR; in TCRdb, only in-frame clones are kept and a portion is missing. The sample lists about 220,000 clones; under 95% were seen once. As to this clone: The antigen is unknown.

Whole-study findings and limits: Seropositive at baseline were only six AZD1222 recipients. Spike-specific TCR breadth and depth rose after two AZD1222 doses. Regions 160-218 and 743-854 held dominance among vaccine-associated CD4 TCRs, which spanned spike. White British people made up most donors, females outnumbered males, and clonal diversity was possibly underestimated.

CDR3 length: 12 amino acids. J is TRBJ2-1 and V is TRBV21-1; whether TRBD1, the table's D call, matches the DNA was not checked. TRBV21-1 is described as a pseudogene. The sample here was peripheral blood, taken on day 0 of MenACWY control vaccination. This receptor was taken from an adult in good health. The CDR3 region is CASRDRVDEQFF. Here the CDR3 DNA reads TGTGCCAGCCGGGACAGGGTTGATGAGCAGTTCTTC.